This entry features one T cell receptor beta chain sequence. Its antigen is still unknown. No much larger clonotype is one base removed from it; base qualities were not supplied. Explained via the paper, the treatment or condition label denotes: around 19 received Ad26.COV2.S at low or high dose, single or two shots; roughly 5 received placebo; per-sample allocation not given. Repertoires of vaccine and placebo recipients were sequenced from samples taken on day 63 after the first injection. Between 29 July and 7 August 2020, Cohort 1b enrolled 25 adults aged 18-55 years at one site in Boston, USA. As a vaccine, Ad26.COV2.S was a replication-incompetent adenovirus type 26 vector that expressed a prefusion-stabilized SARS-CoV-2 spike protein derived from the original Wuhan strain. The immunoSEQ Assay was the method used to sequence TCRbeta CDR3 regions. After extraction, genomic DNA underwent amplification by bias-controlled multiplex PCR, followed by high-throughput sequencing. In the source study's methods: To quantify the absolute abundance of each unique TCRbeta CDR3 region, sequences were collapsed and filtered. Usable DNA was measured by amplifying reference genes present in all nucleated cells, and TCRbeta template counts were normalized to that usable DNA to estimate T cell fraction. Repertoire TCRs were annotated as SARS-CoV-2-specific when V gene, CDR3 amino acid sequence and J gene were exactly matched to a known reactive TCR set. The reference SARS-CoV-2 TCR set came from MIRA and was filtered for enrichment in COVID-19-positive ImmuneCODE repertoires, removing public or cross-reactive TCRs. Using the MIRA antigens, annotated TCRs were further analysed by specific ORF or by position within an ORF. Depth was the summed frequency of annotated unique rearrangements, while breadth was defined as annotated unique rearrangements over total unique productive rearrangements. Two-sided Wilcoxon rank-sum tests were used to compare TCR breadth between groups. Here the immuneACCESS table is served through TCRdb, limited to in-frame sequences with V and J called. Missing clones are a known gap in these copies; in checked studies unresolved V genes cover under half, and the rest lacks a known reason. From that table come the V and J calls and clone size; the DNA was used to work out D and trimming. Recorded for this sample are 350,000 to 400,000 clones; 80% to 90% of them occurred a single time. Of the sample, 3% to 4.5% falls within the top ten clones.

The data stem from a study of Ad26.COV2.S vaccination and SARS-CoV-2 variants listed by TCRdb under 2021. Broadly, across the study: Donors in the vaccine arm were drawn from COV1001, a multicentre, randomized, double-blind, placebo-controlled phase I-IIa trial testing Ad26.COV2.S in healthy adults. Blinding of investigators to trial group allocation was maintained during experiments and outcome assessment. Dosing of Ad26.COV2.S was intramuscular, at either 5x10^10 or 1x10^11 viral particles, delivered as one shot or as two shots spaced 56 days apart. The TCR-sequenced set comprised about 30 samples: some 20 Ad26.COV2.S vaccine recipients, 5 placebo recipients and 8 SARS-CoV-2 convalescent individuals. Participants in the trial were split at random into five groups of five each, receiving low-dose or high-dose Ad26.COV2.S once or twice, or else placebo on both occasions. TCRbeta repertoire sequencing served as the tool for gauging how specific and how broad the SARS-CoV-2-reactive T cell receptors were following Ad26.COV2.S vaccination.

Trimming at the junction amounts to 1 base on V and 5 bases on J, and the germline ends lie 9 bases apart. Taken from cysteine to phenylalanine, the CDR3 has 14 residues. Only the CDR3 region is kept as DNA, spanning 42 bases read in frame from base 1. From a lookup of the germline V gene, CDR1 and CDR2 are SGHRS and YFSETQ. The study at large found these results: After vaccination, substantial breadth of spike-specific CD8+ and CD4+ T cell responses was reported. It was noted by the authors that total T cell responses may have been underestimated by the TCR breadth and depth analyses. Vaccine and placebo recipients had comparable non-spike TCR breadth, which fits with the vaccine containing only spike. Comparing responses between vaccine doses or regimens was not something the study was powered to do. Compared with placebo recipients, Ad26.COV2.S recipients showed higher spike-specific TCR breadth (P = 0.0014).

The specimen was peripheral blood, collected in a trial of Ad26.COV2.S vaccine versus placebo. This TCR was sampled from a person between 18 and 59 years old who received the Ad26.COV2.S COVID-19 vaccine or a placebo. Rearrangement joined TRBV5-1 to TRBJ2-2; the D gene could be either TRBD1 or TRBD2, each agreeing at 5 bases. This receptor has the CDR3 CASSLRGVTGELFF. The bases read TGCGCCAGCAGCTTGAGGGGAGTGACCGGGGAGCTGTTTTTT.